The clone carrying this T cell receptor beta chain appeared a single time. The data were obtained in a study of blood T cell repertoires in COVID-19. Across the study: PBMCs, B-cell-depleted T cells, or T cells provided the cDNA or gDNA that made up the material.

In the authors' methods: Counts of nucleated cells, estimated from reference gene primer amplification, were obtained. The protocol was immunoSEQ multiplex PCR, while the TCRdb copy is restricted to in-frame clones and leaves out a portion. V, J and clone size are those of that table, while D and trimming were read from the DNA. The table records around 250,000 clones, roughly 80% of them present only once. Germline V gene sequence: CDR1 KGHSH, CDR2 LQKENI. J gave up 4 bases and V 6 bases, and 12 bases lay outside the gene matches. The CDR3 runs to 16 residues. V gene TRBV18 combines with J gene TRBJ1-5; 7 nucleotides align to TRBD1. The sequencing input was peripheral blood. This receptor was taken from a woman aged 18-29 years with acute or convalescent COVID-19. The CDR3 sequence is CASSIDRARLNQPQHF. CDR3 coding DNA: TGTGCCAGCTCCATTGACAGGGCTCGCCTTAATCAGCCCCAGCATTTT.